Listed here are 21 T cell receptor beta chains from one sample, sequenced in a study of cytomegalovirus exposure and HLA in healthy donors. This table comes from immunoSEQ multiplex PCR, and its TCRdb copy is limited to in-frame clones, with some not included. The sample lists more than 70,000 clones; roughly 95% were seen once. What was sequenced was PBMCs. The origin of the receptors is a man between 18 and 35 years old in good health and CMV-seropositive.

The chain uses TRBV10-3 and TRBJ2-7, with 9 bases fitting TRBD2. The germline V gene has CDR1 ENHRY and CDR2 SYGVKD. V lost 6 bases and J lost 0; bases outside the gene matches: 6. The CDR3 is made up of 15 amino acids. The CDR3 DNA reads TGTGCCATCAGCGCACAGACTAGCGGCTCCTACGAGCAGTACTTC. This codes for CAISAQTSGSYEQYF.

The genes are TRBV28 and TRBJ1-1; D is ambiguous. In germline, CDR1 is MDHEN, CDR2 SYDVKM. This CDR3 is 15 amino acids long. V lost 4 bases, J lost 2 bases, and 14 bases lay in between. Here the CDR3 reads CASSSTGALNTEAFF. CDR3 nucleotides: TGTGCCAGCAGTTCGACGGGTGCATTAAACACTGAAGCTTTCTTT.

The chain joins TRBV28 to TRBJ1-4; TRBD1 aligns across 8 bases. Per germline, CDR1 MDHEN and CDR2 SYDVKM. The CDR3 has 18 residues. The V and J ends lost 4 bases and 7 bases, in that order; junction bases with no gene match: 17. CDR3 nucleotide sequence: TGTGCCAGCAGTTCGCCCCATCTAAAGGACAGGGCGCGTGAAAAACTGTTTTTT. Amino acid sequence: CASSSPHLKDRAREKLFF. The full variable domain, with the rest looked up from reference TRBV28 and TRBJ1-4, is DVKVTQSSRYLVKRTGEKVFLECVQDMDHENMFWYRQDPGLGLRLIYFSYDVKMKEKGDIPEGYSVSREKKERFSLILESASTNQTSMYLCASSSPHLKDRAREKLFFGSGTQLSVL.

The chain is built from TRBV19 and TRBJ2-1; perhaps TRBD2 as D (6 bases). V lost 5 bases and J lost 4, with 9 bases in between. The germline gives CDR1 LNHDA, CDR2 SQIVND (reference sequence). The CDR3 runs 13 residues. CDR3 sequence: CASSATSYNEQFF. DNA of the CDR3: TGTGCCAGTAGTGCGACTAGTTACAATGAGCAGTTCTTC.

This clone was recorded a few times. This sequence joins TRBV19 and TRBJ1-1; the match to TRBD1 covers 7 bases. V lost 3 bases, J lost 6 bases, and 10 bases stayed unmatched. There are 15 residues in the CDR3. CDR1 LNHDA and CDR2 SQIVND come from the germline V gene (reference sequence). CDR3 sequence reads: CASSIVRGRGAEAFF. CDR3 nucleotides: TGTGCCAGTAGTATCGTTCGGGGCAGGGGGGCTGAAGCTTTCTTT.

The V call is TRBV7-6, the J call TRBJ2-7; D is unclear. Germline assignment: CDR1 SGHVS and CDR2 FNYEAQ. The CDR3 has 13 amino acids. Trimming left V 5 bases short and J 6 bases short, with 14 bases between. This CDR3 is CASSPRARLEQYF. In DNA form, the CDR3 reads TGTGCCAGCAGCCCGAGAGCGCGTCTCGAGCAGTACTTC.

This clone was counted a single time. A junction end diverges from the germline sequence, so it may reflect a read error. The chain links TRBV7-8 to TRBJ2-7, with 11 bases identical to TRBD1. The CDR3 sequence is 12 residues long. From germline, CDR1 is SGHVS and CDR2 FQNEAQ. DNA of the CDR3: TGTGCCAGCAGCCATAGGGGACAGGGGGTGAACTTC. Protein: CASSHRGQGVNF.

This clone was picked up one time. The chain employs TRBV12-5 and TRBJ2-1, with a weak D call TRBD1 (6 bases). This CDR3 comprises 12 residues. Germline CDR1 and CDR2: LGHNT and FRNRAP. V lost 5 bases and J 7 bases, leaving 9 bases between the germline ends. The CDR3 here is CASGDTGNEQFF. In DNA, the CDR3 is TGTGCTAGTGGTGATACAGGGAATGAGCAGTTCTTC.

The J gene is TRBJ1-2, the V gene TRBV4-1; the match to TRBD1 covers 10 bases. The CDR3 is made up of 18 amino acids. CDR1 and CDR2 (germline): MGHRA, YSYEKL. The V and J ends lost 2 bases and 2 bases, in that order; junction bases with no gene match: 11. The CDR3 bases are TGCGCCAGCAGCCAACCGTCCGCGGGACAGGGGAGAAACTATGGCTACACCTTC. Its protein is CASSQPSAGQGRNYGYTF.

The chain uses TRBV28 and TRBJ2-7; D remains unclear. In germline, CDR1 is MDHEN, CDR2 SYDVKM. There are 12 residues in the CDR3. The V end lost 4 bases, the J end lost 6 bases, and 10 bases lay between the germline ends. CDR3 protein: CASSSDRGEQYF. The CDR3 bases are TGTGCCAGCAGTTCCGACCGAGGCGAGCAGTACTTC. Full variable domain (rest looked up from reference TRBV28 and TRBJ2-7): DVKVTQSSRYLVKRTGEKVFLECVQDMDHENMFWYRQDPGLGLRLIYFSYDVKMKEKGDIPEGYSVSREKKERFSLILESASTNQTSMYLCASSSDRGEQYFGPGTRLTVT.

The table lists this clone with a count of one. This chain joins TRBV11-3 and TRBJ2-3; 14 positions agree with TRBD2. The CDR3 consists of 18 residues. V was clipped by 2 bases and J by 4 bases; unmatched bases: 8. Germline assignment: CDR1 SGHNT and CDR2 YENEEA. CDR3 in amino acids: CASSLRLTSGRVADTQYF. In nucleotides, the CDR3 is TGTGCCAGCAGCTTAAGATTGACTAGCGGGAGGGTAGCAGATACGCAGTATTTT.

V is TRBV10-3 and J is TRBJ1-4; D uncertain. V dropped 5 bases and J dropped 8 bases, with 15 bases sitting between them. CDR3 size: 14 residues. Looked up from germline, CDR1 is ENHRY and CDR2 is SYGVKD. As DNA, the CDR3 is TGTGCCATCAGTCCCCAACTCGGAGAGGAAAAACTGTTTTTT. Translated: CAISPQLGEEKLFF.

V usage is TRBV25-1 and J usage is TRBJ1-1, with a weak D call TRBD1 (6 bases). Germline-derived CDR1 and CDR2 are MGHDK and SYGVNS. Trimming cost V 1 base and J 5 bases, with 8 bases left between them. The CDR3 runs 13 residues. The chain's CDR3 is CASSESQGTEAFF. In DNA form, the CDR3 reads TGTGCCAGCAGTGAATCACAGGGAACTGAAGCTTTCTTT.

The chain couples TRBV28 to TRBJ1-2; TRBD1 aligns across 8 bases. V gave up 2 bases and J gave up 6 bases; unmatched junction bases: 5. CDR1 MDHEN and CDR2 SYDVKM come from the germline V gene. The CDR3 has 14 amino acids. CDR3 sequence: CASSLSRTGNGYTF. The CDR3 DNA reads TGTGCCAGCAGTTTAAGTCGGACAGGGAATGGCTACACCTTC.

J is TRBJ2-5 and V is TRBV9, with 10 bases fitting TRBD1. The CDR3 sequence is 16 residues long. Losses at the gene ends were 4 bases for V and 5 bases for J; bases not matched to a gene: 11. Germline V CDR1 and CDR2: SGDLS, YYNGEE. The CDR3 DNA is TGTGCCAGCAGCCGGAAGGGACAGGGGAGCGGGGAGACCCAGTACTTC. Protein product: CASSRKGQGSGETQYF.

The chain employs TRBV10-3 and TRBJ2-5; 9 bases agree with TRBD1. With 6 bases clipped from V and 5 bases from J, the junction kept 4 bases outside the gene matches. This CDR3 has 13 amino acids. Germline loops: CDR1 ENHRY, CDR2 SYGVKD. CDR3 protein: CAIRTGGKETQYF. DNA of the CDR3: TGTGCCATCAGGACAGGGGGGAAGGAGACCCAGTACTTC.

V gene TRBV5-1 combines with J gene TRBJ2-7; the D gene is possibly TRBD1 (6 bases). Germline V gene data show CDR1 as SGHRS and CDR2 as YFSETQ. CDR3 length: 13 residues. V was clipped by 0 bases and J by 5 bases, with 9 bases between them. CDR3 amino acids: CASSLVGADEQYF. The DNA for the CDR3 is TGCGCCAGCAGCTTGGTGGGGGCAGACGAGCAGTACTTC.

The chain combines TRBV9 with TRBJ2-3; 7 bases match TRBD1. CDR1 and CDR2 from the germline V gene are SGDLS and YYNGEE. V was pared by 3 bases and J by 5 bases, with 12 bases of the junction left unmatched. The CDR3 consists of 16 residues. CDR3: CASSDLRQGEVDTQYF. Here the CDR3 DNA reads TGTGCCAGCAGCGACCTAAGGCAGGGGGAAGTAGATACGCAGTATTTT.

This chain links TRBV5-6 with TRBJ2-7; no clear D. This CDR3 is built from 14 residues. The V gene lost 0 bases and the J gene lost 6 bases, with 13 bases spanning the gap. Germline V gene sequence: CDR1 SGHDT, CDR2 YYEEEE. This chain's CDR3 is CASSLAGLSGEQYF. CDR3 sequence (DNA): TGTGCCAGCAGCTTGGCCGGATTATCGGGCGAGCAGTACTTC.

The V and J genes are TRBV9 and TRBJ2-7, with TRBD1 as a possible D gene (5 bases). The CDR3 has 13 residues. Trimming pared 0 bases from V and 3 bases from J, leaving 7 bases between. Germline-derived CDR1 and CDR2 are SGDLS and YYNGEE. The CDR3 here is CASSVEDSYEQYF. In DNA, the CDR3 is TGTGCCAGCAGCGTAGAAGACAGCTACGAGCAGTACTTC.

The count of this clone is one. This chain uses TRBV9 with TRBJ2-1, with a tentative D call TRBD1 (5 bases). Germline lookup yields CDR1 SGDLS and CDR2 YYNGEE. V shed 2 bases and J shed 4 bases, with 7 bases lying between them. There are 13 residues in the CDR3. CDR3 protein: CASSVTAYNEQFF. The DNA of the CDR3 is TGTGCCAGCAGCGTGACAGCATACAATGAGCAGTTCTTC.